This TCR beta chain was sequenced during a study of blood T cell repertoires in COVID-19. Study at large: Collection of acute and convalescent COVID-19 samples took place in the United States, Italy and Spain.

TCRdb's table, derived via immunoSEQ multiplex PCR, lists solely in-frame clones and lacks some. The sample has about 240,000 clones; under 90% are singletons. V dropped 0 bases and J dropped 5; count of bases not matched to a gene: 5. The CDR3 totals 16 residues. CDR1 and CDR2 from the germline V gene are KGHSH and LQKENI. The source material was PBMCs or T cells enriched from blood (not recorded which). This rearrangement joins TRBV18 to TRBJ2-1, with 9 bases that match TRBD2. The TCR comes from a middle-aged woman who had been exposed to COVID-19. In DNA form, the CDR3 reads TGTGCCAGCTCACCACCCCCTAGCGGGGCTAACAATGAGCAGTTCTTC. Translating gives CASSPPPSGANNEQFF.